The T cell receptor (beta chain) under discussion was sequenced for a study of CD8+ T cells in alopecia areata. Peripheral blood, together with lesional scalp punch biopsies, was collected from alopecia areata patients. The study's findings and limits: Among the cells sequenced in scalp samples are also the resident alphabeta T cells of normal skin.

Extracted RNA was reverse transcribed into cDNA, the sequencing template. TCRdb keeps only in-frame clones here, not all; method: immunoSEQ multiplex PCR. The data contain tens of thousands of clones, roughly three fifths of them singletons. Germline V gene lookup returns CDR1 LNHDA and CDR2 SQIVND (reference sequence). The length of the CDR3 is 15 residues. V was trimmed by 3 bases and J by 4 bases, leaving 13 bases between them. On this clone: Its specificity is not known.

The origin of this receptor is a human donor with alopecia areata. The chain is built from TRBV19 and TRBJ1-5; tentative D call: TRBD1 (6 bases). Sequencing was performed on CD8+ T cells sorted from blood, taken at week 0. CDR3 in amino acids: CASSIWTELNQPQHF. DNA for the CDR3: TGTGCCAGTAGTATCTGGACAGAGTTGAATCAGCCCCAGCATTTT. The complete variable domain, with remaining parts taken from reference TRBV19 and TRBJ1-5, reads DGGITQSPKYLFRKEGQNVTLSCEQNLNHDAMYWYRQDPGQGLRLIYYSQIVNDFQKGDIAEGYSVSREKKESFPLTVTSAQKNPTAFYLCASSIWTELNQPQHFGDGTRLSIL.